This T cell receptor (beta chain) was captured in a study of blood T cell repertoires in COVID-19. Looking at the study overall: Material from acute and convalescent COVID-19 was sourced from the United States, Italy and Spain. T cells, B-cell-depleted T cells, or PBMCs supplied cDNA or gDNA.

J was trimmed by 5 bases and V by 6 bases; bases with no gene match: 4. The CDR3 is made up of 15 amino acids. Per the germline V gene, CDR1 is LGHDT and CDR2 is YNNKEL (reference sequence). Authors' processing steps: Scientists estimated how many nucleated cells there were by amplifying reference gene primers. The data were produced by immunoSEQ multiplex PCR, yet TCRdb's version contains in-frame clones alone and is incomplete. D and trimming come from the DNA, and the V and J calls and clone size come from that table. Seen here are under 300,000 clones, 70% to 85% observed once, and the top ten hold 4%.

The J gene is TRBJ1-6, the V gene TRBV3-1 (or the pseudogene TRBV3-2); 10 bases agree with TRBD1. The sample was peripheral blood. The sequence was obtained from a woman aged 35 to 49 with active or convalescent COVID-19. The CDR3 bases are TGTGCCAGCAGGACAGGGGGCGCGAATAATTCACCCCTCCACTTT. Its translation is CASRTGGANNSPLHF.